The clone carrying this TCR beta chain was found a few times. Its antigen is currently unknown. PCR was performed a second time for roughly 7 to 12 cycles using a sample-barcoded 5' primer and a J-beta primer mix. The study obtained at least 3 million CDR3-containing paired-end reads from every sample. In TCRdb, the 5' RACE reads were re-called with MiXCR into one record per CDR3 protein. Of 700,000 or so distinct CDR3 sequences in the sample, about a fifth were seen once. This sample was taken from a study of blood T cells in healthy people across ages. There were healthy Caucasian individuals from Russia, aged about 6 to 95, serving as donors. The study, taken as a whole, reports: In these data, TCR beta diversity tracked strongly with naive T cell percentage. From one million sequenced T cells, diversity estimates were lower bounds.

Germline V gives CDR1 SQVTM, CDR2 ANQGSEA. The CDR3 sequence is 12 residues long. V was cut by 4 bases and J by 3 bases, with 7 bases left in between. This TCR was recovered from an older man in good health. Specimen: blood. The V call is TRBV29-1, the J call TRBJ1-5, with no clear D. CDR3: CSVGNINQPQHF. Here the CDR3 DNA reads TGCAGCGTTGGTAATATCAATCAGCCCCAGCATTTT.